Below are 18 T cell receptor beta chains sequenced from a single sample in a study of regulatory T cells in long-lasting Graves disease. CDR3 regions were amplified by Arm-PCR using iRepertoire HTBI primers to build TCR beta libraries. MiXCR was run by TCRdb on the multiplex PCR reads, yielding one entry per CDR3 protein. Seen here are approximately 250,000 distinct CDR3 sequences, around 19% observed once, and the top ten hold about 20%. As to time point: newly diagnosed GD, antithyroid drugs for less than 3 months. Researchers made the TCR library from RNA that was extracted from PBMCs. The sample consisted of peripheral blood mononuclear cells (PBMCs), taken at new diagnosis, from a patient treated with antithyroid drugs. These receptors were obtained from a female donor with Graves disease.

This clonotype was seen more than once but under ten times. A much larger clone sits a single nucleotide away, making a read error possible. The chain employs TRBV2 and TRBJ2-5, with TRBD1 matching over 7 bases. The CDR3 length is 14 residues. Germline CDR1 is SNHLY and CDR2 is FYNNEI. CDR3 sequence: CACSEGQSRETQYF. The CDR3 DNA follows: TGTGCCTGCAGTGAGGGACAGAGTCGGGAGACCCAGTACTTC.

In its sample, this clonotype was seen many times. This chain links TRBV7-2 with TRBJ2-3, with 9 positions matching TRBD1. The germline V gene has CDR1 SGHTA and CDR2 FQGNSA. This CDR3 is built from 18 residues. Trimming took 0 bases from V and 4 from J; bases not matched to a gene: 11. CDR3 bases: TGTGCCAGCAGCTTAGCGGGGACCGGGACAGGGTGGTCAGATACGCAGTATTTT. Encoded protein: CASSLAGTGTGWSDTQYF.

Ten or more counts support this clonotype. This sequence joins TRBV7-2 and TRBJ2-5, with 7 bases matching TRBD2. The length of the CDR3 is 16 residues. From germline, CDR1 is SGHTA and CDR2 FQGNSA. J gave up 5 bases and V 2 bases, and 11 bases lay outside the gene matches. The CDR3 spells CASSLNGGSLPETQYF. The DNA of the CDR3 is TGTGCCAGCAGCTTAAATGGCGGGAGTCTTCCGGAGACCCAGTACTTC.

A few counts support this clonotype. The chain combines TRBV19 with TRBJ2-1; 10 bases are shared with TRBD2. The germline V gene has CDR1 LNHDA and CDR2 SQIVND (reference sequence). The CDR3 length is 15 residues. The J segment lost 4 bases and the V segment lost 3 bases, leaving 3 bases of the junction unmatched. CDR3 sequence: CASSISSGGYNEQFF. CDR3 coding DNA: TGTGCCAGTAGTATTTCTAGCGGGGGATACAATGAGCAGTTCTTC.

As to this clonotype: With a much larger clone just one base away, this may be a read error. The chain links TRBV7-3 to TRBJ1-1; a weak D match, TRBD1 (5 bases). Germline V gene lookup returns CDR1 SGHTA and CDR2 FQGTGA. Deletions cut 4 bases from V and 1 base from J, with 10 bases between. The CDR3 totals 14 residues. In DNA form, the CDR3 reads TGTGCCAGCAGCTCGGACATATCGAACACTGAAGCTTTCTTT. Translated, it gives CASSSDISNTEAFF.

This clonotype was seen ten or more times. CDR3 nucleotide sequence: TGCAGTGCCATCAAGGCAGGGTCTCTTTCACCCCTCCACTTT. It specifies CSAIKAGSLSPLHF. The gene calls are TRBV20-1 and TRBJ1-6; weak D call: TRBD1 (5 bases). The CDR3 runs to 14 residues. The V end lost 6 bases, the J end lost 9 bases, and 18 bases lay between the germline ends. Germline CDR1 is DFQATT and CDR2 is SNEGSKA (reference sequence).

This clonotype was counted many times. The chain combines TRBV27 with TRBJ2-3; TRBD2 aligns across 7 bases. This CDR3 spans 15 amino acids. With V trimmed by 3 bases and J by 6 bases, 9 bases remained unmatched. Germline V gene data show CDR1 as MNHEY and CDR2 as SMNVEV (reference sequence). The CDR3 reads CASSFWGGSADTQYF. The CDR3 DNA is TGTGCCAGCAGTTTTTGGGGCGGGAGCGCTGATACGCAGTATTTT.

The V call is TRBV12-3 or TRBV12-4, the J call TRBJ2-7; 10 nucleotides align to TRBD2. With 6 bases clipped from V and 4 bases from J, the junction kept 9 bases outside the gene matches. This CDR3 has 15 residues. This CDR3 is CASRPSGRAGYEQYF. CDR3 DNA sequence: TGTGCCAGCAGACCAAGCGGGAGGGCCGGGTACGAGCAGTACTTC.

This clonotype occurred a few times. This chain joins TRBV5-1 and TRBJ2-5; 9 positions agree with TRBD1. The length of the CDR3 is 15 residues. Germline V CDR1 and CDR2: SGHRS, YFSETQ. V dropped 0 bases and J dropped 6; count of bases not matched to a gene: 6. The CDR3 nucleotides read TGCGCCAGCAGCTTGGGGGGACAGGGCTCGCAGACCCAGTACTTC. It is translated as CASSLGGQGSQTQYF.

In its sample, this clonotype was seen many times. This sequence joins TRBV7-3 and TRBJ1-6; TRBD1 matches at 9 bases. Trimming removed 5 bases from V and 4 bases from J; junction bases left unmatched: 3. Germline CDR1 and CDR2: SGHTA and FQGTGA. The CDR3 runs to 15 residues. The CDR3 DNA is TGTGCCAGCAGCCACGGACAGGGGTATAATTCACCCCTCCACTTT. Translating it yields CASSHGQGYNSPLHF.

This clonotype was found many times. J is TRBJ1-3 and V is TRBV7-8; D not resolved. V was pared by 5 bases and J by 0 bases, with 5 bases between. CDR1 is SGHVS, CDR2 FQNEAQ, per germline. The CDR3 runs 13 residues. Written as DNA, the CDR3 is TGTGCCAGCAGCAAGGACTCTGGAAACACCATATATTTT. It specifies CASSKDSGNTIYF.

This clonotype was detected many times. CDR3 DNA: TGTGCCATCAGTGAGTCCCTTCTAACTAGCGGGAGGAGAGGCGGGGAGCTGTTTTTT. This codes for CAISESLLTSGRRGGELFF. This rearrangement joins TRBV10-3 to TRBJ2-2; the match to TRBD2 covers 12 bases. Germline CDR1 and CDR2: ENHRY and SYGVKD. V dropped 0 bases and J dropped 7; count of bases not matched to a gene: 12. The CDR3 is 19 amino acids.

This clonotype has ten or more counts. The J gene is TRBJ2-7, the V gene TRBV15; 11 positions agree with TRBD2. V lost 1 base to trimming and J lost 5 bases; unmatched junction nucleotides: 4. The CDR3 totals 15 residues. Germline CDR1 LNHNV, CDR2 YYDKDF (reference sequence). This CDR3 reads CATSRVQLAGDEQYF. Here the CDR3 DNA reads TGTGCCACCAGCAGAGTTCAACTAGCGGGAGACGAGCAGTACTTC. Together with reference TRBV15 and TRBJ2-7, the CDR3 gives the full variable domain: DAMVIQNPRYQVTQFGKPVTLSCSQTLNHNVMYWYQQKSSQAPKLLFHYYDKDFNNEADTPDNFQSRRPNTSFCFLDIRSPGLGDTAMYLCATSRVQLAGDEQYFGPGTRLTVT.

This clonotype came up many times. V gene TRBV6-5 combines with J gene TRBJ1-1; possible D gene TRBD1, 5 bases. Deletions cut 0 bases from V and 0 bases from J, with 14 bases between. The germline gives CDR1 MNHEY, CDR2 SVGAGI. This CDR3 spans 17 amino acids. In DNA form, the CDR3 reads TGTGCCAGCAGTTACTCGACCGGACAAGCCTTGAACACTGAAGCTTTCTTT. Its translation: CASSYSTGQALNTEAFF.

The chain has TRBV5-4 and TRBJ1-1, with 7 positions matching TRBD1. The CDR3 has 14 residues. Per germline, CDR1 SGHNT and CDR2 YYREEE (reference sequence). Germline trimming cut 7 bases from V and 5 bases from J; bases unmatched to any gene: 11. CDR3 coding DNA: TGTGCCAGCGGCTCCGACAGGGTTGGAACTGAAGCTTTCTTT. Residues: CASGSDRVGTEAFF.

V and J are TRBV11-2 and TRBJ2-1, with TRBD2 matching over 8 bases. Looked up from germline, CDR1 is SGHAT and CDR2 is FQNNGV. V lost 1 base to trimming and J lost 6 bases; unmatched junction nucleotides: 11. The length of the CDR3 is 17 residues. CDR3 residues: CASSLGYGTRSVNEQFF. DNA for the CDR3: TGTGCCAGCAGCTTAGGTTACGGGACTAGGAGCGTCAATGAGCAGTTCTTC.

This chain connects TRBV30 to TRBJ2-6, with 8 nucleotides matching TRBD1. Germline assignment: CDR1 GTSNPN and CDR2 SVGIG (reference sequence). The junction had 2 bases not matched to a gene; V was cut back by 5 bases and J by 2 bases. There are 14 residues in the CDR3. The CDR3 sequence: CAWAGGAGANVLTF. The DNA for the CDR3 is TGTGCCTGGGCAGGGGGCGCTGGGGCCAACGTCCTGACTTTC.

This clonotype was seen many times. This rearrangement joins TRBV19 to TRBJ1-1, with a weak D call TRBD1 (6 bases). Looked up from germline, CDR1 is LNHDA and CDR2 is SQIVND (reference sequence). V lost 5 bases, J lost 4 bases, and 20 bases lay in between. The CDR3 contains 16 residues. The CDR3 spells CASSFHRERPPTEAFF. The CDR3 coding sequence is TGTGCCAGTAGTTTCCACAGGGAGCGTCCCCCCACTGAAGCTTTCTTT. The full variable domain, rest sourced from reference TRBV19 and TRBJ1-1, is DGGITQSPKYLFRKEGQNVTLSCEQNLNHDAMYWYRQDPGQGLRLIYYSQIVNDFQKGDIAEGYSVSREKKESFPLTVTSAQKNPTAFYLCASSFHRERPPTEAFFGQGTRLTVV.